Listed below are T cell receptor beta chains from one sample, sequenced in a study of response to subunit inactivated influenza vaccine. A single record per CDR3 protein comes from TCRdb applying MiXCR to the RT-PCR reads. The sample records a few hundred thousand distinct CDR3 sequences, 14% being singletons. The sample consisted of PBMCs from blood, taken approximately 13 days after vaccination. Source of these receptors: a man in his forties or fifties who received an inactivated influenza vaccine. CDR3s include the opening cysteine and the closing phenylalanine or tryptophan. D genes are given only for firm matches. For some rows the clone size is stated as once, few or many, or as a class when expanded; others skip it.

d_call	v_call	j_call	clone_size	cdr3_aa	cdr3_nt
TRBD1	TRBV6-2/TRBV6-3	TRBJ2-7	NA	CASSQDRGLYEQYF	TGTGCCAGCAGTCAGGACAGGGGGCTATACGAGCAGTACTTC
TRBD1	TRBV12-3/TRBV12-4	TRBJ2-7	many	CASSFPGQGGRQQYF	TGTGCCAGCAGTTTCCCGGGACAGGGCGGACGGCAGCAGTACTTC
TRBD1	TRBV20-1	TRBJ1-2	few	CSARGTGNSSNYGYTF	TGCAGTGCTAGAGGGACAGGGAACAGCTCTAACTATGGCTACACCTTC
NA	TRBV4-2	TRBJ1-2	NA	CASSQDGGAYGYTF	TGTGCCAGCAGCCAAGACGGGGGGGCGTATGGCTACACCTTC
TRBD1	TRBV28	TRBJ2-3	few	CASSSYGQVSDTQYF	TGTGCCAGCAGCTCCTACGGACAGGTTTCAGATACGCAGTATTTT
TRBD1	TRBV24-1	TRBJ2-1	NA	CATSDKLDRGPYNEQFF	TGTGCCACCAGTGATAAACTTGACAGGGGGCCATACAATGAGCAGTTCTTC
TRBD1	TRBV11-2	TRBJ2-7	NA	CASSGRQGTRPTVFYEQYF	TGTGCCAGCAGCGGAAGACAGGGGACCCGACCGACCGTCTTCTACGAGCAGTACTTC
NA	TRBV29-1	TRBJ2-1	NA	CSVDLDLNEQFF	TGCAGCGTGGACCTCGATCTCAATGAGCAGTTCTTC
NA	TRBV15	TRBJ1-5	few	CATSRVYRTQHF	TGTGCCACCAGCAGAGTCTACAGGACCCAGCATTTT
TRBD1	TRBV14	TRBJ2-5	few	CASSLRGQGKLGETQYF	TGTGCCAGCAGCCTACGGGGACAGGGGAAGCTCGGAGAGACCCAGTACTTC
NA	TRBV10-3	TRBJ2-7	few	CAISESGGQGNEQYF	TGTGCCATCAGTGAGTCAGGGGGGCAGGGCAACGAGCAGTACTTC
NA	TRBV7-2	TRBJ2-6	NA	CASSLAVASSGANVLTF	TGTGCCAGCAGCTTAGCGGTCGCTTCCTCTGGGGCCAACGTCCTGACTTTC
TRBD1	TRBV7-8	TRBJ2-3	few	CASSFAWDRGLGTQYF	TGTGCCAGCAGCTTCGCCTGGGACAGGGGGTTGGGTACGCAGTATTTT
TRBD1	TRBV24-1	TRBJ2-2	NA	CATSDWGQGGTGELFF	TGTGCCACCAGTGACTGGGGACAGGGTGGTACCGGGGAGCTGTTTTTT
TRBD1	TRBV5-6	TRBJ2-5	NA	CASSLGQGRSETQYF	TGTGCCAGCAGCTTGGGACAGGGGAGATCGGAGACCCAGTACTTC
TRBD2	TRBV3-1	TRBJ2-1	NA	CASSQGLAGKEQFF	TGTGCCAGCAGCCAAGGACTAGCGGGGAAAGAGCAGTTCTTC
NA	TRBV20-1	TRBJ2-7	few	CSARGPRGPPYEQYF	TGCAGTGCTAGAGGACCGCGGGGGCCCCCCTACGAGCAGTACTTC
NA	TRBV29-1	TRBJ1-1	few	CSVEDGGGTEAFF	TGCAGCGTTGAAGATGGGGGGGGGACTGAAGCTTTCTTT
TRBD1	TRBV7-2	TRBJ1-4	once	CASSQWTGDEKLFF	TGTGCCAGCAGCCAATGGACAGGAGACGAAAAACTGTTTTTT
NA	TRBV20-1	TRBJ2-7	many	CSARVWGRYEQYF	TGCAGTGCTAGAGTATGGGGCAGATACGAGCAGTACTTC
TRBD1	TRBV5-5	TRBJ1-3	NA	CASSFQGASGNTIYF	TGTGCCAGCAGCTTTCAGGGGGCCTCTGGAAACACCATATATTTT
TRBD1	TRBV5-1	TRBJ2-7	NA	CASRYDRGEQYF	TGCGCCAGCAGGTACGACAGGGGCGAGCAGTACTTC
NA	TRBV29-1	TRBJ1-2	few	CSVEDPQLGIYGYTF	TGCAGCGTTGAAGATCCCCAGCTGGGAATCTATGGCTACACCTTC